What follows are 30 T cell receptor beta chains derived from one specimen sequenced in a study of blood T cell repertoires in COVID-19. Libraries were prepared by immunoSEQ multiplex PCR; TCRdb keeps only in-frame clonotypes and omits some of them. This sample has under 200,000 clones, with about nine tenths found just once. Sequencing was done on a sample of peripheral blood. Source of these receptors: an older woman with COVID-19, enrolled during active disease.

The table lists this clone with a few counts. The chain employs TRBV19 and TRBJ2-7; 7 bases agree with TRBD1. The CDR3 consists of 13 residues. Germline assignment: CDR1 LNHDA and CDR2 SQIVND (reference sequence). The junction had 9 bases not matched to a gene; V was cut back by 7 bases and J by 6 bases. CDR3 nucleotide sequence: TGTGCCAGTATGCAGGGGGTCCGGGGCGAGCAGTACTTC. It yields the protein CASMQGVRGEQYF.

The chain has TRBV9 and TRBJ2-7; 8 bases agree with TRBD2. The V gene end was trimmed by 4 bases and the J gene end by 5 bases; junction bases not matched to a gene: 11. Germline values: CDR1 SGDLS, CDR2 YYNGEE. This CDR3 comprises 15 residues. The CDR3 nucleotides are TGTGCCAGCAGCACAACCGGGACTAGGGTTCACGAGCAGTACTTC. This encodes CASSTTGTRVHEQYF.

V and J are TRBV9 and TRBJ2-1; possible D gene TRBD2, 5 bases. The CDR3 contains 14 residues. Germline values: CDR1 SGDLS, CDR2 YYNGEE. V was cut by 4 bases and J by 4 bases, with 12 bases left in between. The CDR3 nucleotides read TGTGCCAGCAGCAAGCGGACCCAATACAATGAGCAGTTCTTC. Amino acids: CASSKRTQYNEQFF.

As regards this clone: The sample carries other DNA sequences with the same CDR3. The gene calls are TRBV24-1 and TRBJ2-6; D unclear. This CDR3 is built from 14 residues. Trimming shortened V by 4 bases and J by 1 base, and 4 bases separated the two germline ends. Germline CDR1 is KGHDR and CDR2 is SFDVKD. This chain's CDR3 is CATSDLSGANVLTF. The DNA for the CDR3 is TGTGCCACCAGTGACCTGTCTGGGGCCAACGTCCTGACTTTC.

The rearrangement joins TRBV19 to TRBJ1-2, with TRBD1 matching over 11 bases. Germline CDR1 and CDR2: LNHDA and SQIVND (reference sequence). Trimming cost V 4 bases and J 7 bases; bases outside gene matches: 5. This CDR3 has 14 amino acids. The DNA for the CDR3 is TGTGCCAGTAGTAAGGGACAGGGGGTTTTTGGCTACACCTTC. Amino acids: CASSKGQGVFGYTF.

Remarks on this clone: At one boundary the junction diverges from the germline segment, which might be a read error. The chain links TRBV24-1 to TRBJ1-3; 9 positions match TRBD1. In germline, CDR1 is KGHDR, CDR2 SFDVKD. CDR3 length: 14 amino acids. CDR3 sequence reads: CATSDPGQGSTIYF. The CDR3 DNA is TGTGCCACCAGTGACCCGGGACAGGGAAGCACCATATATTTT.

This clone appeared a single time. This chain links TRBV19 with TRBJ2-7; TRBD2 matches 8 bases. Germline V gene lookup returns CDR1 LNHDA and CDR2 SQIVND (reference sequence). The length of the CDR3 is 15 residues. The trim removed 4 bases at V and 2 bases at J, leaving 7 bases unmatched. CDR3 nucleotide sequence: TGTGCCAGTAGTAAATTAGCGGGACGGGCCTACGAGCAGTACTTC. Encoded protein: CASSKLAGRAYEQYF.

The chain employs TRBV7-2 and TRBJ1-5; tentatively, D is TRBD1 (6 bases). Germline-derived CDR1 and CDR2 are SGHTA and FQGNSA. CDR3 length: 13 amino acids. V lost 6 bases and J 4 bases, leaving 10 bases between the germline ends. CDR3 loop: CASREDSNQPQHF. CDR3 nucleotides: TGTGCCAGCAGAGAGGACAGTAATCAGCCCCAGCATTTT.

This chain joins TRBV7-2 and TRBJ2-7; 15 nucleotides agree with TRBD2. This CDR3 has 16 amino acids. V trimming: 6 bases; J trimming: 5 bases; junction bases outside the gene matches: 8. The germline gives CDR1 SGHTA, CDR2 FQGNSA. DNA for the CDR3: TGTGCCAGCAGACCCGGGACTAGCGGGAGGCGGGACGAGCAGTACTTC. Translation gives CASRPGTSGRRDEQYF. Full variable domain (remainder filled in from reference TRBV7-2 and TRBJ2-7): GAGVSQSPSNKVTEKGKDVELRCDPISGHTALYWYRQSLGQGLEFLIYFQGNSAPDKSGLPSDRFSAERTGGSVSTLTIQRTQQEDSAVYLCASRPGTSGRRDEQYFGPGTRLTVT.

The genes are TRBV28 and TRBJ1-2; D is undetermined. Per germline, CDR1 MDHEN and CDR2 SYDVKM. The CDR3 is 14 residues long. The V and J ends lost 5 bases and 7 bases respectively, with 17 bases between them. The CDR3 is CASSPAGYPLGYTF. The DNA for the CDR3 is TGTGCCAGCAGTCCCGCCGGGTACCCCCTTGGCTACACCTTC.

The chain has TRBV21-1 and TRBJ2-7; no DNA check was done on the table's D call, TRBD2. TRBV21-1 represents a pseudogene. This CDR3 is 16 amino acids long. This chain's CDR3 is CASSKKGASSAAEQYF. CDR3 bases: TGTGCCAGCAGCAAAAAAGGAGCGTCTAGCGCGGCCGAGCAGTACTTC.

V is TRBV28 and J is TRBJ1-3; D not certain. The CDR3 is 11 amino acids. Germline V gene data show CDR1 as MDHEN and CDR2 as SYDVKM. V lost 5 bases, J lost 10 bases, and 9 bases lay in between. The CDR3 DNA follows: TGTGCCAGCAGTCCCCGTCGGACCATATATTTT. This translates into CASSPRRTIYF.

The chain carries TRBV10-3 and TRBJ2-7; no clear D gene. This CDR3 contains 12 residues. The germline gives CDR1 ENHRY, CDR2 SYGVKD. With 2 bases removed from V and 6 bases from J, the gap between germline ends came to 8 bases. The CDR3 sequence: CAISEATSEQYF. The DNA for the CDR3 is TGTGCCATCAGTGAGGCGACAAGCGAGCAGTACTTC.

V and J are TRBV18 and TRBJ1-4, with D possibly being TRBD1 (5 bases). Germline lookup yields CDR1 KGHSH and CDR2 LQKENI. CDR3 length equals 19 residues. V shed 2 bases and J shed 5 bases, with 24 bases lying between them. The CDR3 region has the DNA TGTGCCAGCTCACCATTCGGAACGACAGTTCTCGTGGGCAATGAAAAACTGTTTTTT. This sequence encodes CASSPFGTTVLVGNEKLFF.

The V and J genes are TRBV7-2 and TRBJ2-1; D might be TRBD2 (6 bases). The CDR3 loop spans 13 amino acids. Germline lookup yields CDR1 SGHTA and CDR2 FQGNSA. The ends were cut back, 6 bases at V and 5 bases at J, with 11 bases in the middle. In nucleotides, the CDR3 is TGTGCCAGCAGGCCGGGACTCAACAATGAGCAGTTCTTC. Amino acids: CASRPGLNNEQFF.

The V and J genes are TRBV6-5 and TRBJ1-2; 8 positions agree with TRBD1. CDR1 MNHEY and CDR2 SVGAGI come from the germline V gene. CDR3 length: 12 residues. Germline trimming cut 5 bases from V and 12 bases from J; bases unmatched to any gene: 8. CDR3 region: CASSRTRQGNTF. The DNA for the CDR3 is TGTGCCAGCAGTCGGACCAGACAGGGGAACACCTTC.

The rearrangement uses TRBV7-8 and TRBJ2-7; 15 bases fit TRBD2. V was pared by 1 base and J by 7 bases, with 5 bases of the junction left unmatched. The CDR3 length is 16 residues. Germline CDR1 and CDR2: SGHVS and FQNEAQ. This chain's CDR3 is CASSLVGLAGGREQYF. DNA for the CDR3: TGTGCCAGCAGCTTAGTTGGACTAGCGGGAGGGAGGGAGCAGTACTTC.

The chain has TRBV7-8 and TRBJ2-7; D gene unclear. The V and J ends lost 5 bases and 6 bases respectively, with 8 bases between them. Germline V gene lookup returns CDR1 SGHVS and CDR2 FQNEAQ. The CDR3 runs to 11 residues. In DNA form, the CDR3 reads TGTGCCAGCAGCCCCTCTATCGAGCAGTACTTC. Protein sequence: CASSPSIEQYF.

The rearrangement uses TRBV4-1 and TRBJ2-1, with TRBD2 matching over 10 bases. CDR1 is MGHRA, CDR2 YSYEKL, per germline. The ends lost 1 base at V and 2 bases at J; junction bases unmatched: 5. The CDR3 is 17 amino acids. The CDR3 here is CASSQAPTSGTYNEQFF. The CDR3 DNA reads as TGCGCCAGCAGCCAAGCCCCAACTAGCGGGACCTACAATGAGCAGTTCTTC.

This clone was detected a few times. The rearrangement uses TRBV3-1 (or the pseudogene TRBV3-2) and TRBJ1-3; D gene ambiguous. The V end lost 5 bases, the J end lost 4 bases, and 6 bases lay between the germline ends. CDR1 is LGHDT, CDR2 YNNKEL, per germline (reference sequence). This CDR3 comprises 12 residues. The CDR3 bases are TGTGCCAGCAGCTCTACGGGAAACACCATATATTTT. As protein: CASSSTGNTIYF.

The chain links TRBV30 to TRBJ1-1; no clear D gene. This CDR3 comprises 14 residues. Germline CDR1 is GTSNPN and CDR2 is SVGIG (reference sequence). Trimming left V 3 bases short and J 4 bases short, with 15 bases between. CDR3 DNA sequence: TGTGCCTGGAGCTCTGTGGATCGAGGCACTGAAGCTTTCTTT. Translated: CAWSSVDRGTEAFF.

The genes are TRBV15 and TRBJ1-4; D gene ambiguous. This CDR3 comprises 13 residues. Germline CDR1 LNHNV, CDR2 YYDKDF (reference sequence). Trimming took 8 bases from V and 5 from J, leaving 12 bases between them. The CDR3 protein is CATQAPQNEKLFF. The CDR3 DNA is TGTGCCACCCAAGCTCCACAGAATGAAAAACTGTTTTTT.

This chain connects TRBV20-1 to TRBJ2-3; TRBD1 might be the D (5 bases). The CDR3 has 11 residues. Trimming took 5 bases from V and 7 from J, leaving 10 bases between them. The V gene's germline CDR1 is DFQATT and CDR2 SNEGSKA (reference sequence). The CDR3 DNA sequence: TGCAGTGCTGTGGACAAGCATACGCAGTATTTT. Amino acid sequence: CSAVDKHTQYF.

This chain joins TRBV27 and TRBJ2-7; the D gene is possibly TRBD1 (6 bases). Trimming stripped 3 bases from V and 4 bases from J, with 13 bases between. CDR1 is MNHEY and CDR2 is SMNVEV in the germline V gene (reference sequence). This CDR3 has 14 residues. CDR3 DNA: TGTGCCAGCAGTTTCTACCTACAGGGTTACGAGCAGTACTTC. This translates into CASSFYLQGYEQYF.

V usage is TRBV6-2 or TRBV6-3 and J usage is TRBJ1-2; D gene unclear. The CDR3 runs 14 residues. Trimming took off 0 bases at V and 8 bases at J, with 13 bases between the two ends. CDR1 is MNHEY and CDR2 is SVGEGT in the germline V gene. CDR3 nucleotide sequence: TGTGCCAGCAGTTACTCGAGGGCCTTAGGGGGCTACACCTTC. Its protein product is CASSYSRALGGYTF.

The V and J genes are TRBV18 and TRBJ1-1, with a weak D call TRBD1 (6 bases). Trimming removed 2 bases at V and 2 bases at J, with 9 bases between. Germline V gene data show CDR1 as KGHSH and CDR2 as LQKENI. The CDR3 extends over 14 amino acids. In DNA, the CDR3 is TGTGCCAGCTCACCAGGACAGACCAACACTGAAGCTTTCTTT. Translated: CASSPGQTNTEAFF. Full variable domain (remainder filled in from reference TRBV18 and TRBJ1-1): NAGVMQNPRHLVRRRGQEARLRCSPMKGHSHVYWYRQLPEEGLKFMVYLQKENIIDESGMPKERFSAEFPKEGPSILRIQQVVRGDSAAYFCASSPGQTNTEAFFGQGTRLTVV.

This chain uses TRBV27 with TRBJ2-4, with D perhaps TRBD2 (5 bases). The germline V and J ends were trimmed by 4 bases and 6 bases, with 16 bases remaining between them. The CDR3 is 15 residues long. CDR1 and CDR2 from the germline V gene are MNHEY and SMNVEV (reference sequence). The DNA of the CDR3 is TGTGCCAGCAGTTATCAAGCGGAGACACGAAACATTCAGTACTTC. Its translation is CASSYQAETRNIQYF.

This clone was detected only once. The chain combines TRBV5-5 with TRBJ2-3; D is uncertain. Germline V gene data show CDR1 as SGHKS and CDR2 as YYEKEE (reference sequence). Trimming removed 2 bases at V and 0 bases at J, with 7 bases between. This CDR3 has 14 amino acids. CDR3: CASSLEQSTDTQYF. The CDR3 coding sequence is TGTGCCAGCAGCTTAGAACAGAGCACAGATACGCAGTATTTT.

The chain carries TRBV7-8 and TRBJ2-1; D remains unclear. Trimming pared 1 base from V and 2 bases from J, leaving 12 bases between. Looked up from germline, CDR1 is SGHVS and CDR2 is FQNEAQ. This CDR3 is 16 amino acids long. The CDR3 DNA is TGTGCCAGCAGCTTAGGGGCCCCGGCAGCCTACAATGAGCAGTTCTTC. Protein sequence: CASSLGAPAAYNEQFF.

This sequence joins TRBV14 and TRBJ1-2; 7 nucleotides align to TRBD1. Germline-derived CDR1 and CDR2 are SGHDN and FVKESK. The CDR3 length is 13 residues. V shed 0 bases, J shed 8 bases, and the junction held 3 bases outside the gene matches. CDR3 nucleotides: TGTGCCAGCAGCCAAGATCACAGGGGCGGCTACACCTTC. Protein: CASSQDHRGGYTF.